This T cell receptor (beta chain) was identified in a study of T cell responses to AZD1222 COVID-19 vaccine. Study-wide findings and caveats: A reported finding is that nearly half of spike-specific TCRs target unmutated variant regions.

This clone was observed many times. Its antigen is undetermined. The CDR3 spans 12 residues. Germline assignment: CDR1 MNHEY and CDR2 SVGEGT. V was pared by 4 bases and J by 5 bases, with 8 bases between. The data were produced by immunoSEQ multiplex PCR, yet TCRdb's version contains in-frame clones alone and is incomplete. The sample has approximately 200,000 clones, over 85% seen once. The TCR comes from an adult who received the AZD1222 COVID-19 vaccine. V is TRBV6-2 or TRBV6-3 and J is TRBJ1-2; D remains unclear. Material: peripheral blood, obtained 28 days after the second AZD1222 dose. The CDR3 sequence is CASSSGVYGYTF. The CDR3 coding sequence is TGTGCCAGCAGTTCAGGCGTTTATGGCTACACCTTC.